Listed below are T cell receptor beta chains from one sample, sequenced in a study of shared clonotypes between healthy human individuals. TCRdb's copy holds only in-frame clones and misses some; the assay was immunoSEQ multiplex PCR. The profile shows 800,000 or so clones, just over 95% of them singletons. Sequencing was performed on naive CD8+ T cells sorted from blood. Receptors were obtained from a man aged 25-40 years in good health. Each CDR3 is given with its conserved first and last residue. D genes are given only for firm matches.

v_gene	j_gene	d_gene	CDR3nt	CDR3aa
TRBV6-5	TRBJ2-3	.	TGTGCCAGCAGTTACTCGTTACTAGCAACAGATACGCAGTATTTT	CASSYSLLATDTQYF
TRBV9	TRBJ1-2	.	TGTGCCAGCAGCGTAGGAATTGACTATGGCTACACCTTC	CASSVGIDYGYTF
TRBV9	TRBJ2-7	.	TGTGCCAGCAGCCCGCGGACAGACTCCTACGAGCAGTACTTC	CASSPRTDSYEQYF
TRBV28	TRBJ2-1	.	TGTGCCAGCATCCTTTCTCGGGGCGATGAGCAGTTCTTC	CASILSRGDEQFF
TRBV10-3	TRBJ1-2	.	TGTGCCATCAGTGAGGGTAGGACATCGGGTAATGGCTACACCTTC	CAISEGRTSGNGYTF
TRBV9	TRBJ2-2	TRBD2	TGTGCCAGCAGCGTAGGTGCGGGGGGGACCGGGGAGCTGTTTTTT	CASSVGAGGTGELFF
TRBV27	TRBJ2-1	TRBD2	TGTGCCAGCAGTGAGCCTCTCATGGGGGGGAATGAGCAGTTCTTC	CASSEPLMGGNEQFF
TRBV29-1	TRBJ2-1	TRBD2	TGCAGCGTATCCGGGACTAGCGGGAGGGGCTCCTACAATGAGCAGTTCTTC	CSVSGTSGRGSYNEQFF
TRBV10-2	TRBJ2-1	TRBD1	TGCGCCAGCAGTGAGTCCCACCCCGGACAGGGGATATATGAGCAGTTCTTC	CASSESHPGQGIYEQFF
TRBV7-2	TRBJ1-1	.	TGTGCCAGCGGATTCGGGACTGAAGCTTTCTTT	CASGFGTEAFF
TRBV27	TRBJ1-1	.	TGTGCCAGCAGTTTAAAACGGGGGACCACTGAAGCTTTCTTT	CASSLKRGTTEAFF
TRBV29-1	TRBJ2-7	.	TGCAGCGTTGTAGACCGAGGTGTCGAGCAGTACTTC	CSVVDRGVEQYF
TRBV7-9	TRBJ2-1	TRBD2	TGTGCCAGCAGCCCAGGGACTAGCGGGAGGGTTAGTGAGCAGTTCTTC	CASSPGTSGRVSEQFF
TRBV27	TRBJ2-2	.	TGTGCCAGCAGTCCCGCGGCAGGGGTGAACACCGGGGAGCTGTTTTTT	CASSPAAGVNTGELFF
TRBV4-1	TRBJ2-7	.	TGCGCCAGCAGCCAAGAAGAAAGGGTATGGGAGTCGTACGAGCAGTACTTC	CASSQEERVWESYEQYF
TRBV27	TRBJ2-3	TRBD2	TGTGCCCCTTCCCCGGGGGGATTTTCAGATACGCAGTATTTT	CAPSPGGFSDTQYF
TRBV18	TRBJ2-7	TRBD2	TGTGCCAGCTCAGAGCGGGGATCCTACGAGCAGTACTTC	CASSERGSYEQYF
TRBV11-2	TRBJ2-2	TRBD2	TGTGCCAGCAGCTTAGAATGGGCTAGCGGGAGTACCGGGGAGCTGTTTTTT	CASSLEWASGSTGELFF